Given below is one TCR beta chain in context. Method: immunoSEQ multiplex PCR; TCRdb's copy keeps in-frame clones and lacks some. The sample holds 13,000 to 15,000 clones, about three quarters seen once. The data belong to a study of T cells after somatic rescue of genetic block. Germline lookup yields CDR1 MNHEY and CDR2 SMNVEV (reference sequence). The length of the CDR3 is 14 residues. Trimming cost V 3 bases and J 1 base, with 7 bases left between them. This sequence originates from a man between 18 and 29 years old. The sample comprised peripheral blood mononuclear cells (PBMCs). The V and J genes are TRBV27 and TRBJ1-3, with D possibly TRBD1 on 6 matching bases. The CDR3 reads CASSFTGSGNTIYF. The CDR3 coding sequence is TGTGCCAGCAGTTTTACAGGGTCTGGAAACACCATATATTTT.